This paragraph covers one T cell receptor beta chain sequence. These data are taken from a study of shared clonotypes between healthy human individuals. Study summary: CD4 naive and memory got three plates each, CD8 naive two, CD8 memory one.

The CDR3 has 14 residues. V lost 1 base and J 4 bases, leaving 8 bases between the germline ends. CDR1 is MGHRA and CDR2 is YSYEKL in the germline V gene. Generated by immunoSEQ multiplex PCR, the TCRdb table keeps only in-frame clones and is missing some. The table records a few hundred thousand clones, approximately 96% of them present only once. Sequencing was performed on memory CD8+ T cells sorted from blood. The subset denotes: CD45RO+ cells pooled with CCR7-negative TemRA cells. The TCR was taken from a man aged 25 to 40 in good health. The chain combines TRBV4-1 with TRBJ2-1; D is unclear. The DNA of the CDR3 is TGCGCCAGCAGCCAAGCGTTGGCTTACAATGAGCAGTTCTTC. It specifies CASSQALAYNEQFF.